A single sample gave rise to the 31 T cell receptor beta chains below, sequenced in a study of T cells in Graves' hyperthyroidism and ophthalmopathy. RNA transcripts served as the template for amplifying TCR beta CDR3 regions. The HTBI set primed first-round TCR CDR3 RT-PCR. TCRdb reprocessed the multiplex PCR reads via MiXCR and lists one record per CDR3 protein. The sample holds fewer than 500,000 distinct CDR3 sequences; roughly 13% are singletons and the top ten take 20%. The sample was blood. All receptors come from a man aged 30 to 45 with Graves' hyperthyroidism that later progressed to Graves' ophthalmopathy.

This clonotype was counted ten times or more. J is TRBJ1-1 and V is TRBV18, with D unresolved. CDR3 size: 15 residues. The V gene lost 0 bases and the J gene lost 0 bases, with 8 bases spanning the gap. CDR1 KGHSH and CDR2 LQKENI come from the germline V gene. CDR3 residues: CASSPPGTLNTEAFF. The CDR3 nucleotides are TGTGCCAGCTCACCACCGGGCACCTTGAACACTGAAGCTTTCTTT.

The sample holds a few counts of this clonotype. The V call is TRBV6-2 or TRBV6-3, the J call TRBJ1-5; D remains unclear. CDR3 length: 14 amino acids. The V and J ends lost 4 bases and 7 bases respectively, with 14 bases between them. The V gene's germline CDR1 is MNHEY and CDR2 SVGEGT. The DNA of the CDR3 is TGTGCCAGCAGTTTACTCCTCGGCGGGCAGCCCCAGCATTTT. It is translated as CASSLLLGGQPQHF.

This clonotype was observed many times. V is TRBV27 and J is TRBJ2-5; 8 nucleotides match TRBD2. V lost 7 bases and J lost 1; bases outside the gene matches: 5. Looked up from germline, CDR1 is MNHEY and CDR2 is SMNVEV (reference sequence). This CDR3 comprises 14 residues. The DNA for the CDR3 is TGTGCCAGCAAACTCAGCGGGGGCCAAGAGACCCAGTACTTC. Amino acid sequence: CASKLSGGQETQYF.

This clonotype was seen ten or more times. The rearrangement links TRBV6-5 to TRBJ2-7; no reliable D call. CDR1 and CDR2 from the germline V gene are MNHEY and SVGAGI. V lost 2 bases to trimming and J lost 0 bases, with 8 bases between them. The CDR3 extends over 14 amino acids. CDR3 bases: TGTGCCAGCAGTTACGACCTTCTCTCCTACGAGCAGTACTTC. The encoded protein is CASSYDLLSYEQYF.

This clonotype was counted between two and nine times. The chain links TRBV12-3 or TRBV12-4 to TRBJ2-4; D remains unclear. V was pared by 3 bases and J by 7 bases, with 10 bases between. The CDR3 contains 13 residues. CDR3 DNA: TGTGCCAGCAGTTTGCTTATTTGGAACATTCAGTACTTC. It specifies CASSLLIWNIQYF.

This clonotype came up many times. This chain joins TRBV15 and TRBJ1-5; unclear D gene. Trimming shortened V by 3 bases and J by 0 bases, and 6 bases separated the two germline ends. The V gene's germline CDR1 is LNHNV and CDR2 YYDKDF (reference sequence). CDR3 length equals 14 residues. This chain's CDR3 is CATSSGFSNQPQHF. The CDR3, as DNA: TGTGCCACCAGCAGTGGATTTAGCAATCAGCCCCAGCATTTT.

This clonotype was picked up many times. This chain connects TRBV20-1 to TRBJ2-5; a weak D match, TRBD1 (7 bases). The CDR3 is 13 amino acids. CDR1 DFQATT and CDR2 SNEGSKA come from the germline V gene (reference sequence). V gave up 5 bases and J gave up 5 bases, with 15 bases separating them. The CDR3 bases are TGCAGTGCTCTACGGCCAGGGGGGGAGACCCAGTACTTC. This encodes CSALRPGGETQYF.

This clonotype occurred many times. V and J are TRBV11-3 and TRBJ1-1, with D possibly being TRBD1 (5 bases). The V gene's germline CDR1 is SGHNT and CDR2 YENEEA. The CDR3 loop spans 16 amino acids. V dropped 5 bases and J dropped 0 bases, with 16 bases sitting between them. CDR3 bases: TGTGCCAGCAGCCCTCGACAGAGAGTGATGAACACTGAAGCTTTCTTT. Amino acid sequence: CASSPRQRVMNTEAFF.

There are a few counts of this clonotype. V is TRBV7-9 and J is TRBJ1-4; D gene ambiguous. The V and J ends lost 8 bases and 3 bases respectively, with 16 bases between them. CDR1 SEHNR and CDR2 FQNEAQ come from the germline V gene (reference sequence). The CDR3 is 15 amino acids. CDR3 protein: CASGMGGAPNEKLFF. CDR3 nucleotides: TGTGCCAGCGGAATGGGTGGCGCCCCTAATGAAAAACTGTTTTTT.

This clonotype was recorded many times. The chain joins TRBV20-1 to TRBJ2-3; 8 nucleotides align to TRBD2. This CDR3 has 14 residues. The ends lost 6 bases at V and 2 bases at J; junction bases unmatched: 7. Germline V lookup: CDR1 DFQATT, CDR2 SNEGSKA (reference sequence). CDR3: CSANSGDPTDTQYF. The CDR3 nucleotides read TGCAGTGCCAATAGCGGGGACCCCACAGATACGCAGTATTTT.

This clonotype was seen repeatedly, ten times or more. This rearrangement joins TRBV12-3 or TRBV12-4 to TRBJ2-1, with 8 bases identical to TRBD1. The CDR3 has 16 amino acids. V was pared by 7 bases and J by 8 bases, with 16 bases of the junction left unmatched. The CDR3, as DNA: TGTGCCAGCACTTTCAGGGGGCCGTATCAAATGGATGAGCAGTTCTTC. It codes for CASTFRGPYQMDEQFF.

The V gene is TRBV5-8, the J gene TRBJ2-7, with 7 bases fitting TRBD1. Germline V gene data show CDR1 as SGHTS and CDR2 as YDEGEE. With V trimmed by 0 bases and J by 0 bases, 3 bases remained unmatched. This CDR3 is built from 15 residues. The CDR3 region has the DNA TGTGCCAGCAGCTTGGTTGGACAGGCCTCCTACGAGCAGTACTTC. It yields the protein CASSLVGQASYEQYF.

This clonotype was seen more than once but under ten times. The V call is TRBV7-2, the J call TRBJ2-7; D is undetermined. Germline V gene data show CDR1 as SGHTA and CDR2 as FQGNSA. The CDR3 covers 15 residues. V lost 5 bases and J lost 3, with 17 bases in between. CDR3 loop: CASSPTHVRYYEQYF. CDR3 nucleotides: TGTGCCAGCAGCCCTACTCACGTCCGCTACTACGAGCAGTACTTC.

V and J are TRBV6-1 and TRBJ2-2, with 7 positions matching TRBD1. From germline, CDR1 is MNHNS and CDR2 SASEGT. Losses at the gene ends were 6 bases for V and 5 bases for J; bases not matched to a gene: 3. The length of the CDR3 is 13 residues. CDR3 nucleotide sequence: TGTGCCAGCAGACCCAGGGGGACCGGGGAGCTGTTTTTT. Protein product: CASRPRGTGELFF.

This clonotype was seen ten or more times. This chain uses TRBV20-1 with TRBJ2-4, with a weak D call TRBD2 (5 bases). V lost 6 bases and J lost 6, with 21 bases in between. From germline, CDR1 is DFQATT and CDR2 SNEGSKA (reference sequence). The CDR3 contains 15 residues. The CDR3 sequence is CSALWGPPEGNIQYF. The CDR3 nucleotides read TGCAGTGCCTTATGGGGTCCTCCTGAGGGAAACATTCAGTACTTC.

This chain links TRBV5-1 with TRBJ2-1, with D unclear. Germline CDR1 reads SGHRS; CDR2 reads YFSETQ. Trimming shortened V by 2 bases and J by 0 bases, and 12 bases separated the two germline ends. The CDR3 extends over 16 amino acids. In DNA, the CDR3 is TGCGCCAGCAGCTTTGGTTCGGCGAGCTCCTACAATGAGCAGTTCTTC. This translates into CASSFGSASSYNEQFF.

This clonotype was counted between two and nine times. V and J are TRBV7-3 and TRBJ2-7, with D perhaps being TRBD1 or TRBD2 (5 bases each). CDR3 length: 13 residues. The V and J ends lost 4 bases and 6 bases respectively, with 13 bases between them. CDR1 and CDR2 (germline): SGHTA, FQGTGA. CDR3 sequence reads: CASSSQGVGEQYF. CDR3 DNA sequence: TGTGCCAGCAGCTCCCAGGGAGTGGGCGAGCAGTACTTC.

The CDR3 DNA follows: TGTGCCAGCAACGCCGACAGGGATCGAGGGCAGTTCTTC. Translated, it gives CASNADRDRGQFF. This chain uses TRBV9 with TRBJ2-1; 7 bases are shared with TRBD1. The junction had 12 bases not matched to a gene; V was cut back by 6 bases and J by 12 bases. The CDR3 loop spans 13 amino acids. The germline CDR1 and CDR2 sequences are SGDLS and YYNGEE.

This clonotype was detected ten times or more. The rearrangement links TRBV6-1 to TRBJ1-4; TRBD1 might be the D (6 bases). The V and J ends lost 4 bases and 8 bases respectively, with 14 bases between them. The CDR3 has 14 residues. From germline, CDR1 is MNHNS and CDR2 SASEGT. The CDR3 region is CASSAQQGREKLFF. In DNA, the CDR3 is TGTGCCAGCAGTGCACAACAGGGACGGGAAAAACTGTTTTTT.

J is TRBJ2-1 and V is TRBV7-2; D gene ambiguous. The ends were cut back, 3 bases at V and 8 bases at J, with 11 bases in the middle. The CDR3 extends over 13 amino acids. Germline CDR1 and CDR2: SGHTA and FQGNSA. The DNA of the CDR3 is TGTGCCAGCAGCTTCGGCCAGTGGGATGAGCAGTTCTTC. Translation gives CASSFGQWDEQFF.

This clonotype was seen at least ten times. This rearrangement joins TRBV27 to TRBJ1-1; D is undetermined. Germline-derived CDR1 and CDR2 are MNHEY and SMNVEV (reference sequence). The CDR3 extends over 16 amino acids. V lost 6 bases, J lost 1 base, and 18 bases lay in between. CDR3 residues: CASRPFYERPNTEAFF. Here the CDR3 DNA reads TGTGCCAGCAGACCCTTTTATGAAAGACCGAACACTGAAGCTTTCTTT.

The chain joins TRBV7-6 to TRBJ2-2; the D is unclear. Between the trimmed V and J ends, which lost 0 bases and 2 bases, there was a span of 4 bases. The CDR3 covers 14 residues. Germline V lookup: CDR1 SGHVS, CDR2 FNYEAQ. CDR3 DNA: TGTGCCAGCAGCTTAGCCGATAACACCGGGGAGCTGTTTTTT. This codes for CASSLADNTGELFF.

This clonotype was seen repeatedly, ten times or more. The rearrangement uses TRBV7-3 and TRBJ2-3; no clear D. The V end was cut by 3 bases, the J end by 0 bases, with 4 bases between. This CDR3 spans 13 amino acids. Germline V gene data show CDR1 as SGHTA and CDR2 as FQGTGA. The CDR3 DNA sequence: TGTGCCAGCAGCTTCAGTAGCACAGATACGCAGTATTTT. It codes for CASSFSSTDTQYF.

This rearrangement joins TRBV14 to TRBJ2-7, with D maybe TRBD2 (7 bases). Trimming cost V 5 bases and J 3 bases, with 14 bases left between them. The CDR3 extends over 14 amino acids. The germline CDR1 and CDR2 sequences are SGHDN and FVKESK. CDR3 sequence: CASSAGLGGYEQYF. The CDR3 DNA reads TGTGCCAGCAGCGCTGGACTAGGGGGCTACGAGCAGTACTTC.

The sample holds many counts of this clonotype. The chain has TRBV7-9 and TRBJ2-5; D is possibly TRBD1 or TRBD2 (7 bases each). This CDR3 spans 16 amino acids. Germline V lookup: CDR1 SEHNR, CDR2 FQNEAQ (reference sequence). The V end was cut by 5 bases, the J end by 3 bases, with 19 bases between. The DNA of the CDR3 is TGTGCCAGCAGCCCCGTTTGGGACAGCGGGAAAGAGACCCAGTACTTC. Residues: CASSPVWDSGKETQYF.

The CDR3 reads CASSLFGRGGNEQYF. CDR3 in DNA: TGTGCCAGCAGCTTATTCGGCAGGGGAGGCAACGAGCAGTACTTC. This sequence joins TRBV7-6 and TRBJ2-7, with D perhaps given as TRBD1 or TRBD2 (6 bases each). Germline V gene data show CDR1 as SGHVS and CDR2 as FNYEAQ. CDR3 length: 15 amino acids. V shed 2 bases and J shed 5 bases, with 16 bases lying between them.

This rearrangement joins TRBV7-9 to TRBJ1-4; D possibly corresponds to TRBD1 (5 bases). The V and J ends lost 4 bases and 5 bases respectively, with 14 bases between them. The CDR3 has 15 amino acids. Germline CDR1 is SEHNR and CDR2 is FQNEAQ (reference sequence). CDR3 nucleotides: TGTGCCAGCAGCTCAGAGGACACCTGGAATGAAAAACTGTTTTTT. Translated, it gives CASSSEDTWNEKLFF.

At least ten counts were recorded for this clonotype. This chain links TRBV7-2 with TRBJ2-1; TRBD2 agrees at 14 bases. The CDR3 has 18 amino acids. In germline, CDR1 is SGHTA, CDR2 FQGNSA. After removal of 5 bases from V and 2 bases from J, the junction contained 8 bases not matched to a gene. CDR3 amino acids: CASSPGTSGGAAYNEQFF. CDR3 coding DNA: TGTGCCAGCAGCCCGGGGACTAGCGGGGGCGCAGCCTACAATGAGCAGTTCTTC.

This clonotype was observed many times. This chain joins TRBV2 and TRBJ2-3; a weak D match, TRBD1 (6 bases). This CDR3 is built from 17 residues. V gave up 1 base and J gave up 6 bases, with 20 bases separating them. Germline CDR1 reads SNHLY; CDR2 reads FYNNEI. The CDR3 sequence is CASSEEGRGIETDTQYF. CDR3 DNA: TGTGCCAGCAGTGAAGAGGGCAGGGGAATTGAAACGGATACGCAGTATTTT.

This clonotype was found a few times. This rearrangement joins TRBV19 to TRBJ1-6; D gene ambiguous. Germline assignment: CDR1 LNHDA and CDR2 SQIVND (reference sequence). With 5 bases removed from V and 5 bases from J, the gap between germline ends came to 13 bases. The CDR3 is made up of 15 amino acids. This CDR3 is CASSSFRGNNSPLHF. The CDR3 coding sequence is TGTGCCAGTAGTTCCTTCCGGGGTAATAATTCACCCCTCCACTTT. Complete variable domain (other parts from reference TRBV19 and TRBJ1-6): DGGITQSPKYLFRKEGQNVTLSCEQNLNHDAMYWYRQDPGQGLRLIYYSQIVNDFQKGDIAEGYSVSREKKESFPLTVTSAQKNPTAFYLCASSSFRGNNSPLHFGNGTRLTVT.

A few counts support this clonotype. The rearrangement links TRBV30 to TRBJ1-2, with TRBD1 matching over 8 bases. CDR3 length equals 15 residues. The germline V gene has CDR1 GTSNPN and CDR2 SVGIG (reference sequence). V gave up 3 bases and J gave up 1 base; unmatched junction bases: 7. CDR3 nucleotides: TGTGCCTGGAGGACGGACAGGGCCCTTAACTATGGCTACACCTTC. Translating it yields CAWRTDRALNYGYTF.